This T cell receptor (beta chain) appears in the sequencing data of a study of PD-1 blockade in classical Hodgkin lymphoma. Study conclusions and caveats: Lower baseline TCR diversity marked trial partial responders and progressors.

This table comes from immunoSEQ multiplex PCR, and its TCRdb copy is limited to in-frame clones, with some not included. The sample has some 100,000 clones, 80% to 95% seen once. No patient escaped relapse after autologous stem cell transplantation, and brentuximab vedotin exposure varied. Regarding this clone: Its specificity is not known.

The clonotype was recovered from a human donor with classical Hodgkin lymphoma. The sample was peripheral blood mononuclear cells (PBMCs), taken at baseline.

Here the CDR3 reads CASSQETGGFYLFF. CDR3 DNA sequence: TGTGCCAGCAGCCAAGAAACAGGGGGCTTCTACCTTTTCTTT. This chain links TRBV4-2 with TRBJ1-1; 9 bases match TRBD1. CDR3 length equals 14 residues. Germline CDR1 is LGHNA and CDR2 is YNFKEQ. Germline trimming cut 0 bases from V and 13 bases from J; bases unmatched to any gene: 9.